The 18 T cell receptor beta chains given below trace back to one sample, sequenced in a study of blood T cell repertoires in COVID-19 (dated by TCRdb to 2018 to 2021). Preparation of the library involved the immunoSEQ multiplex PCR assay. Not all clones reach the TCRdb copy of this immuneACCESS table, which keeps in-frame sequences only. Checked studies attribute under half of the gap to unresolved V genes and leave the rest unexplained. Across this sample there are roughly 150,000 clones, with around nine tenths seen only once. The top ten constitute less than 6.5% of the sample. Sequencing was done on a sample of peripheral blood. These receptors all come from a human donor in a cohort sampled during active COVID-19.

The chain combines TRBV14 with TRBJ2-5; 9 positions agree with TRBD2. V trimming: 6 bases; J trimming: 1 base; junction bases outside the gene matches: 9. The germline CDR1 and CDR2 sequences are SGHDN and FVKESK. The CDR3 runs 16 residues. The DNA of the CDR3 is TGTGCCAGCAGTGCGGGGGGGCAGTATCCCCAAGAGACCCAGTACTTC. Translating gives CASSAGGQYPQETQYF.

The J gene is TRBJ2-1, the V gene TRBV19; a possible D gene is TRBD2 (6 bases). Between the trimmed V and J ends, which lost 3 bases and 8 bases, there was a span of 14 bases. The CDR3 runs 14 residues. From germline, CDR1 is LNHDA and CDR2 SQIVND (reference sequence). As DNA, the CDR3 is TGTGCCAGTAGTATGGGGGGAGTGGTCTATGAGCAGTTCTTC. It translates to CASSMGGVVYEQFF.

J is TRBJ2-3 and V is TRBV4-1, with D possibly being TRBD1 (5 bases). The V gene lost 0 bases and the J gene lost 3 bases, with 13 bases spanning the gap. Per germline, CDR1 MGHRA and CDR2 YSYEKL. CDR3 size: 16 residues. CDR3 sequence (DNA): TGCGCCAGCAGCCAAGAGGCTGCCAGGGCGACAGATACGCAGTATTTT. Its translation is CASSQEAARATDTQYF.

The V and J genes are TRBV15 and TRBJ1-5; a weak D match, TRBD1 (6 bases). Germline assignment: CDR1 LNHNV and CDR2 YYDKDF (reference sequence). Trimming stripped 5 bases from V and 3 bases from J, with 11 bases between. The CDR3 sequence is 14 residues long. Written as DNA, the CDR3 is TGTGCCACCAGCGGACCAGGGGACAATCAGCCCCAGCATTTT. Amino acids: CATSGPGDNQPQHF.

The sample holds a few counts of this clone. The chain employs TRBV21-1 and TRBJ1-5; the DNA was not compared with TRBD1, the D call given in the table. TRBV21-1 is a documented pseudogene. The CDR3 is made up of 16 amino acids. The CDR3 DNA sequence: TGTGCCAGCAGCCGTTCGACAGGGGCGGAAAATCAGCCCCAGCATTTT. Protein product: CASSRSTGAENQPQHF.

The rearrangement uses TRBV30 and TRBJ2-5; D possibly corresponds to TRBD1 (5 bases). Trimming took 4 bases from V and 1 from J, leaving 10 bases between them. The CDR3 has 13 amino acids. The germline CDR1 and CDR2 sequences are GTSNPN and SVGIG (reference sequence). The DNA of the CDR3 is TGTGCCTGGACCCAGGGTGCCCAAGAGACCCAGTACTTC. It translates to CAWTQGAQETQYF.

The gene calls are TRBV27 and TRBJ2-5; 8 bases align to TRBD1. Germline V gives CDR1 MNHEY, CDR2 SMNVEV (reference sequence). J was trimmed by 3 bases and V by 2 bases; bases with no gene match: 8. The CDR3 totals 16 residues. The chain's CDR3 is CASSLTLTGQEETQYF. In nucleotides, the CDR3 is TGTGCCAGCAGTTTAACCCTGACGGGACAGGAAGAGACCCAGTACTTC.

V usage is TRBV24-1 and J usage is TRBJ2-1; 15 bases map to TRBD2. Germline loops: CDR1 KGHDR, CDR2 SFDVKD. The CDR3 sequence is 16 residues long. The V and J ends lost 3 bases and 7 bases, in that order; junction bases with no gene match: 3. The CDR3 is CATSDRTSGRGNEQFF. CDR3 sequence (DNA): TGTGCCACCAGTGATCGGACTAGCGGGAGGGGGAATGAGCAGTTCTTC.

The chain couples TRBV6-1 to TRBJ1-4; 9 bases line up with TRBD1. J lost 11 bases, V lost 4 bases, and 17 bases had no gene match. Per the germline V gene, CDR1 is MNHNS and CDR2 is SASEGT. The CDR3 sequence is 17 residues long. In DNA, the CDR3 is TGTGCCAGCAGTGCCTACATGGAGGACAGGGGAGCTGGGAAACTGTTTTTT. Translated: CASSAYMEDRGAGKLFF.

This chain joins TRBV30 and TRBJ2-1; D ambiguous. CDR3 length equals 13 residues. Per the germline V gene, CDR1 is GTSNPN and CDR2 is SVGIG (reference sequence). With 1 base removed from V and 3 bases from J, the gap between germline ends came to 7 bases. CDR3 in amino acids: CAWSGLDYNEQFF. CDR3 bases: TGTGCCTGGAGTGGACTTGACTACAATGAGCAGTTCTTC.

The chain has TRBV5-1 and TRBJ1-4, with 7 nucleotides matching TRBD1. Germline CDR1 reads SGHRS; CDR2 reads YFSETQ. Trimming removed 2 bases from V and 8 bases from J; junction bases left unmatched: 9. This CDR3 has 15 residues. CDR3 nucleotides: TGCGCCAGCAGCTTCACCGGGACAGAAGGAGAAAAACTGTTTTTT. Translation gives CASSFTGTEGEKLFF.

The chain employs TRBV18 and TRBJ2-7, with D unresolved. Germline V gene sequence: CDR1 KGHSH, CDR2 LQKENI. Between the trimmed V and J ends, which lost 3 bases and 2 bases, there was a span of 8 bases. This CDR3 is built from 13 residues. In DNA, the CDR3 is TGTGCCAGCTCACCGGGCGCCACCTACGAGCAGTACTTC. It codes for CASSPGATYEQYF.

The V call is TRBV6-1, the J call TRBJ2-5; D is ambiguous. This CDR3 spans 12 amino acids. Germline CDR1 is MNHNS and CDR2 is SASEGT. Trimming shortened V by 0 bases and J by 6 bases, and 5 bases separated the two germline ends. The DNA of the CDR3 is TGTGCCAGCAGTGAAGCTAGTCAGACCCAGTACTTC. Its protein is CASSEASQTQYF.

Written as DNA, the CDR3 is TGTGCCAGCAGTGAGCCGGGGGGTGTAAGTAATTCACCCCTCCACTTT. Its protein is CASSEPGGVSNSPLHF. The rearrangement joins TRBV2 to TRBJ1-6; perhaps TRBD1 as D (5 bases). The CDR3 is 16 residues long. Germline CDR1 reads SNHLY; CDR2 reads FYNNEI. V was shortened by 3 bases and J by 6 bases, with 15 bases between the two germline ends.

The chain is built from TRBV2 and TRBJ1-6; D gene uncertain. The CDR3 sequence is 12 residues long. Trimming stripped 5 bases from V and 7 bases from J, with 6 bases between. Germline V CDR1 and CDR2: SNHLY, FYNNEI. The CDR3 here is CASSLQNSPLHF. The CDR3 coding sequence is TGTGCCAGCAGTCTACAGAATTCACCCCTCCACTTT.

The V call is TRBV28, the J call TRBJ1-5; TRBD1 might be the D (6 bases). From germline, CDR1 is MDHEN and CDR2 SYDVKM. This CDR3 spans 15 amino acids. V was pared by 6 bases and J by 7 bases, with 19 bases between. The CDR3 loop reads CASSHEQGGGQPQHF. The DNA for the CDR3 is TGTGCCAGCAGCCATGAACAGGGTGGAGGACAGCCCCAGCATTTT.

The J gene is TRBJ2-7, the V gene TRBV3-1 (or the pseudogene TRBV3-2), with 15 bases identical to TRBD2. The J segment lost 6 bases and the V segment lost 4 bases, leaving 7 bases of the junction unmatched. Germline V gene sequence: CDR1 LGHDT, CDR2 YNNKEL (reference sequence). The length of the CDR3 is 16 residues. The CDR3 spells CASSRAGLAGGGEQYF. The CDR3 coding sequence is TGTGCCAGCAGCCGCGCGGGACTAGCGGGAGGAGGCGAGCAGTACTTC.

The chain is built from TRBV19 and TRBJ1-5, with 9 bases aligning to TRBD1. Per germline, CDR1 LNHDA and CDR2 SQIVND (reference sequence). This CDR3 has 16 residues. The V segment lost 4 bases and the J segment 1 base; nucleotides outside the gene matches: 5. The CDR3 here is CASSTRGQGSNQPQHF. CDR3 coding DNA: TGTGCCAGTAGTACCCGCGGACAGGGGAGCAATCAGCCCCAGCATTTT.